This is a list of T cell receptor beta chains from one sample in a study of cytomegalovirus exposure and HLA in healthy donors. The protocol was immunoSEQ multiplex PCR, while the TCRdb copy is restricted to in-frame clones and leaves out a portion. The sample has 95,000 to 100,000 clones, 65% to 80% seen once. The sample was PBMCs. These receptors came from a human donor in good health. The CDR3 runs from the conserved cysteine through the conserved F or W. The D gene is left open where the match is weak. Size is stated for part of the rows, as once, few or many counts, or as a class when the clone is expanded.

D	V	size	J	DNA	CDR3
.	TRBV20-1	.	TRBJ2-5	TGCAGTGCTAGTAACCAAGAGACCCAGTACTTC	CSASNQETQYF
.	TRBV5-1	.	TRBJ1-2	TGCGCCAGCAGCTTGGAACCCGCCGCCCAACTATATGGCTACACCTTC	CASSLEPAAQLYGYTF
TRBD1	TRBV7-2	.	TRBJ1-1	TGTGCCAGCAGCTTACTTGGGACAGGGGGCGATGAAGCTTTCTTT	CASSLLGTGGDEAFF
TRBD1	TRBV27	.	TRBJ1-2	TGTGCCAGCAGAAAAGACAGGGCTAACTATGGCTACACCTTC	CASRKDRANYGYTF
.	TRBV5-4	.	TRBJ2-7	TGTGCCAGCAGCTTCTCCCCACAGACCTACGAGCAGTACTTC	CASSFSPQTYEQYF
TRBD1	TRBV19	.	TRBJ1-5	TGTGCCGTCGCGTGGACAGGGGACCAGCCCCAGCATTTT	CAVAWTGDQPQHF
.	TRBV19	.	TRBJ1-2	TGTGCCAGTAGTATCTCCGGGGTTTGGCAGGGCTACACCTTC	CASSISGVWQGYTF
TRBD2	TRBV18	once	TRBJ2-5	TGTGCCAGCTCACCCGCAGCGGGAGGGATCCAAGAGACCCAGTACTTC	CASSPAAGGIQETQYF
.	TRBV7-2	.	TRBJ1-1	TGTGCCAGCAGCTTAGGACACAACACTGAAGCTTTCTTT	CASSLGHNTEAFF
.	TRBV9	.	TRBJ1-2	TGTGCCAGCTCAGAAATTGAGGTAGGAACTAACTATGGCTACACCTTC	CASSEIEVGTNYGYTF
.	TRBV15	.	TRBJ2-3	TGTGCCACCAGCAGAGATGGGGGCTCCACAGATACGCAGTATTTT	CATSRDGGSTDTQYF
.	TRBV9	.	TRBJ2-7	TGTGCCAGCAGCCCCACTCTCGGACTCGACTACGAGCAGTACTTC	CASSPTLGLDYEQYF
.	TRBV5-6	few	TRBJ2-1	TGTGCCAGCAGCTTGCTGAGGAATGAGCAGTTCTTC	CASSLLRNEQFF
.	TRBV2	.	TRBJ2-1	TGTGCCAGCAGCCCTAGCCCGAACCAAGTTAAATACAATGAGCAGTTCTTC	CASSPSPNQVKYNEQFF
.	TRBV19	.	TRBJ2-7	TGTGCCAGTAGTATAGGCCTTTCGGGCAGGGCCTTGCGGGAGCAGTACTTC	CASSIGLSGRALREQYF
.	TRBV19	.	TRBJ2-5	TGTGCCAGTACGGGGAAGGAGTACCAAGAGACCCAGTACTTC	CASTGKEYQETQYF
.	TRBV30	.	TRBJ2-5	TGTGCCTGGAGTGTACAACAGGGCTATTCCACGGGGCAAGAGACTCAGTACTTC	CAWSVQQGYSTGQETQYF
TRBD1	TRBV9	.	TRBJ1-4	TGTGCCAGCAGCGTGGGACAGGGTGTTAATGAAAAACTGTTTTTT	CASSVGQGVNEKLFF
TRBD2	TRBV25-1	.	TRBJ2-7	TGTGCCAGCACGACTAGCGGGAGTGGATACGAGCAGTACTTC	CASTTSGSGYEQYF
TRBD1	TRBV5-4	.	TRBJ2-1	TGTGCCAGCAGCCCTCAGGGGGCCTACAATGAGCAGTTCTTC	CASSPQGAYNEQFF
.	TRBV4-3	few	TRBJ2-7	TGCGCCAGCAGCCAAGATCCAGGGGACCCCTCCTACGAGCAGTACTTC	CASSQDPGDPSYEQYF
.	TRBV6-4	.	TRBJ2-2	TGTGCCAGCACCCCCACAGGGGGGGCCGGGGAGCTGTTTTTT	CASTPTGGAGELFF
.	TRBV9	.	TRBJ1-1	TGTGCCAGCAGCAAGACCCAGGGGAGGGGGGACACTGAAGCTTTCTTT	CASSKTQGRGDTEAFF
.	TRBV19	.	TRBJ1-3	TGTGCCGCATCATCCTCGGCGGCGAACTCTGGAAACACCATATATTTT	CAASSSAANSGNTIYF
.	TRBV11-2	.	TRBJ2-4	TGTGCCAGCAGCTCAGGCCTCGGGGGTGGCATTCAGTACTTC	CASSSGLGGGIQYF
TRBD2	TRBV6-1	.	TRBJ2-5	TGTGCCAGCAGCGGGGGGGAATCCCTGGAGACCCAGTACTTC	CASSGGESLETQYF